This T cell receptor beta chain was found in a study of shared clonotypes between healthy human individuals. Study as a whole: The plates for each donor numbered three CD4 naive, three CD4 memory, two CD8 naive and one CD8 memory.

Method: immunoSEQ multiplex PCR; TCRdb's copy keeps in-frame clones and lacks some. The data show fewer than 1.8 million clones, with 98% to 99% seen just once and about 0.4% held by the top ten. Subsets obtained from CD4+ cells comprised CD45RA+ naive and CD45RA-negative memory cells. CDR1 and CDR2 (germline): SGHNT, YENEEA. This CDR3 contains 14 residues. J was trimmed by 5 bases and V by 0 bases; bases with no gene match: 0. With respect to this clone: Its antigen is unknown.

The study, taken as a whole, reports: Donors were few, which limited the genetic and exposure-history diversity represented.

The sequenced sample was naive CD4+ T cells sorted from blood. Subset here: CD45RA+ positively selected. The rearrangement links TRBV11-3 to TRBJ2-2, with TRBD2 matching 7 bases. The source of this sequence is a young man in good health. CDR3 amino acids: CASSLEAGTGELFF. In nucleotides, the CDR3 is TGTGCCAGCAGCTTAGAAGCGGGGACCGGGGAGCTGTTTTTT.